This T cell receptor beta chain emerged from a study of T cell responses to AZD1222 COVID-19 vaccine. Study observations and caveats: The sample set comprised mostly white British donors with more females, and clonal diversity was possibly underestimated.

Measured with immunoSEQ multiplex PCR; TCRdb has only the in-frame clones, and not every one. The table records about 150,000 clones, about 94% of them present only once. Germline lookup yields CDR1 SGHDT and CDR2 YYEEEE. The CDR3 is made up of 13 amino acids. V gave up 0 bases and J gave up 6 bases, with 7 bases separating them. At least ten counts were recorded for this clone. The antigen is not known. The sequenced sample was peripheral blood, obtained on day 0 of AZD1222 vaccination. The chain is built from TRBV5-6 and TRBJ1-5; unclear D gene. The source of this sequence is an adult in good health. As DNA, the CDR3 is TGTGCCAGCAGCTTGGGAGAGGGTCAGCCCCAGCATTTT. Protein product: CASSLGEGQPQHF. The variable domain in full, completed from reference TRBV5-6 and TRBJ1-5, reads DAGVTQSPTHLIKTRGQQVTLRCSPKSGHDTVSWYQQALGQGPQFIFQYYEEEERQRGNFPDRFSGHQFPNYSSELNVNALLLGDSALYLCASSLGEGQPQHFGDGTRLSIL.